This T cell receptor beta chain stems from a study of T cell responses to AZD1222 COVID-19 vaccine. On this clone itself: As yet, its antigen is unknown.

Germline CDR1 and CDR2: MNHEY and SVGAGI. This CDR3 is 14 amino acids long. Germline trimming cut 6 bases from V and 7 bases from J; bases unmatched to any gene: 9. Study-wide results and limits: Spike was spanned by vaccine-associated CD4 TCRs, with dominance at 160-218 and 743-854. White British ancestry dominated among donors, who included more females, and clonal diversity was possibly underestimated.

Produced via immunoSEQ multiplex PCR; TCRdb's table is partial and in-frame only. Here the sample spans fewer than 100,000 clones, almost 90% being singletons. The sample here was peripheral blood, taken on day 0 of AZD1222 vaccination. The chain is built from TRBV6-5 and TRBJ1-5; 7 bases are shared with TRBD1. The TCR was taken from an adult in good health. For the CDR3, the DNA is TGTGCCAGCAGCCGCGAGGGGGCTAAGCAGCCCCAGCATTTT. Encoded protein: CASSREGAKQPQHF.